This passage covers 16 T cell receptor beta chains from one sample sequenced in a study of cytomegalovirus exposure and HLA in healthy donors. Produced via immunoSEQ multiplex PCR; TCRdb's table is partial and in-frame only. The sample has 60,000 to 85,000 clones, roughly 95% seen once. The sample taken for sequencing was PBMCs. These receptors were collected from a woman younger than 30 in good health and CMV-seropositive.

This clone was counted only a few times. V and J are TRBV5-4 and TRBJ2-7; 10 positions agree with TRBD1. The V segment lost 4 bases and the J segment 6 bases; nucleotides outside the gene matches: 7. The CDR3 covers 14 residues. Germline lookup yields CDR1 SGHNT and CDR2 YYREEE (reference sequence). This chain's CDR3 is CASSAGTGVSEQYF. CDR3 bases: TGTGCCAGCAGCGCCGGGACAGGGGTGTCCGAGCAGTACTTC.

The sample holds one count of this clone. V usage is TRBV2 and J usage is TRBJ2-1, with D uncertain. The CDR3 extends over 14 amino acids. Trimming took off 6 bases at V and 0 bases at J, with 9 bases between the two ends. Germline-derived CDR1 and CDR2 are SNHLY and FYNNEI. The CDR3: CASRSGGSYNEQFF. CDR3 nucleotides: TGTGCCAGCAGGTCTGGCGGCTCCTACAATGAGCAGTTCTTC. The full variable domain, its missing parts supplied by reference TRBV2 and TRBJ2-1, is EPEVTQTPSHQVTQMGQEVILRCVPISNHLYFYWYRQILGQKVEFLVSFYNNEISEKSEIFDDQFSVERPDGSNFTLKIRSTKLEDSAMYFCASRSGGSYNEQFFGPGTRLTVL.

The rearrangement links TRBV27 to TRBJ1-5; 9 bases map to TRBD1. This CDR3 is 14 amino acids long. Per the germline V gene, CDR1 is MNHEY and CDR2 is SMNVEV (reference sequence). V trimming: 4 bases; J trimming: 9 bases; junction bases outside the gene matches: 7. DNA for the CDR3: TGTGCCAGCAGTTCCGGGACAGGGTTGTGGCCCCAGCATTTT. It specifies CASSSGTGLWPQHF.

The gene calls are TRBV11-2 and TRBJ2-1, with D unresolved. Germline-derived CDR1 and CDR2 are SGHAT and FQNNGV. V shed 5 bases and J shed 4 bases, with 18 bases lying between them. The CDR3 runs to 16 residues. This chain's CDR3 is CASSRTPGQPYNEQFF. The CDR3 nucleotides are TGTGCCAGCAGCCGAACGCCGGGTCAACCTTACAATGAGCAGTTCTTC.

The chain employs TRBV29-1 and TRBJ2-7; 9 nucleotides agree with TRBD1. Germline CDR1 SQVTM, CDR2 ANQGSEA. This CDR3 has 13 residues. After removal of 3 bases from V and 3 bases from J, the junction contained 3 bases not matched to a gene. CDR3: CSVEGTGFYEQYF. The CDR3 nucleotides read TGCAGCGTTGAGGGGACAGGGTTCTACGAGCAGTACTTC.

The gene calls are TRBV11-3 and TRBJ2-1; 10 bases agree with TRBD2. Germline CDR1 reads SGHNT; CDR2 reads YENEEA. The CDR3 runs 16 residues. Trimming took 4 bases from V and 0 from J; bases not matched to a gene: 3. The CDR3 spells CASSSLAGGSYNEQFF. In DNA form, the CDR3 reads TGTGCCAGCAGCTCCTTAGCGGGAGGCTCCTACAATGAGCAGTTCTTC.

This clone was picked up one time. The chain joins TRBV28 to TRBJ2-3; 9 nucleotides align to TRBD1. Germline loops: CDR1 MDHEN, CDR2 SYDVKM. CDR3 length equals 16 residues. Germline trimming cut 4 bases from V and 1 base from J; bases unmatched to any gene: 6. In DNA form, the CDR3 reads TGTGCCAGCAGTTGGGGACAGGGTATAGGCACAGATACGCAGTATTTT. This gives the protein CASSWGQGIGTDTQYF.

This clone has a single count. This chain links TRBV30 with TRBJ1-1; D remains unclear. With 1 base removed from V and 5 bases from J, the gap between germline ends came to 14 bases. The CDR3 sequence is 14 residues long. Germline V gene data show CDR1 as GTSNPN and CDR2 as SVGIG (reference sequence). The CDR3 sequence is CAWSAGPGWTEAFF. Written as DNA, the CDR3 is TGTGCCTGGAGTGCCGGCCCGGGGTGGACTGAAGCTTTCTTT.

V is TRBV27 and J is TRBJ2-7; TRBD2 matches at 16 bases. The CDR3 is made up of 17 amino acids. The germline gives CDR1 MNHEY, CDR2 SMNVEV (reference sequence). Losses at the gene ends were 5 bases for V and 4 bases for J; bases not matched to a gene: 8. Written as DNA, the CDR3 is TGTGCCAGCAGTCCGGGACTAGCGGGAGGGCCAGTTTACGAGCAGTACTTC. Its translation is CASSPGLAGGPVYEQYF.

The genes are TRBV4-3 and TRBJ1-3, with D perhaps matching TRBD1 (6 bases). V dropped 2 bases and J dropped 8 bases, with 13 bases sitting between them. The germline V gene has CDR1 LGHNA and CDR2 YSLEER. The CDR3 totals 14 residues. The CDR3 sequence: CASSQRGGWDTIYF. CDR3 DNA: TGCGCCAGCAGCCAAAGGGGGGGGTGGGACACCATATATTTT.

This CDR3 reads CASSQPDRGQREQYF. The CDR3 nucleotides are TGTGCCAGCAGCCAACCGGACAGGGGGCAGCGTGAGCAGTACTTC. The V and J genes are TRBV16 and TRBJ2-7; 11 bases align to TRBD1. The trim removed 2 bases at V and 7 bases at J, leaving 7 bases unmatched. From germline, CDR1 is KGHSY and CDR2 FQNENV. The CDR3 has 15 residues.

CDR3 sequence: CASSADRGRGETQYF. The DNA for the CDR3 is TGTGCCAGCAGCGCAGACAGGGGGCGCGGAGAGACCCAGTACTTC. This chain connects TRBV2 to TRBJ2-5; 10 bases align to TRBD1. The CDR3 totals 15 residues. After removal of 6 bases from V and 4 bases from J, the junction contained 8 bases not matched to a gene. Germline CDR1 is SNHLY and CDR2 is FYNNEI.

The chain is built from TRBV6-5 and TRBJ2-6; D is unresolved. The ends were cut back, 4 bases at V and 2 bases at J, with 6 bases in the middle. This CDR3 region has 14 residues. Germline loops: CDR1 MNHEY, CDR2 SVGAGI. The CDR3 is CASSLAPGANVLTF. CDR3 sequence (DNA): TGTGCCAGCAGTTTGGCCCCTGGGGCCAACGTCCTGACTTTC.

The rearrangement joins TRBV30 to TRBJ1-2; 8 bases align to TRBD1. The CDR3 is made up of 13 amino acids. Germline loops: CDR1 GTSNPN, CDR2 SVGIG (reference sequence). With 3 bases clipped from V and 5 bases from J, the junction kept 5 bases outside the gene matches. CDR3 coding DNA: TGTGCCTGGAGCCCAGGGGGCGGATATGGCTACACCTTC. As protein: CAWSPGGGYGYTF.

The rearrangement uses TRBV28 and TRBJ2-1; maybe TRBD2 (6 bases). This CDR3 is built from 15 residues. The ends were cut back, 7 bases at V and 0 bases at J, with 13 bases in the middle. Germline loops: CDR1 MDHEN, CDR2 SYDVKM. CDR3 in amino acids: CASTRGDSSYNEQFF. In nucleotides, the CDR3 is TGTGCCAGCACCCGAGGGGACTCCTCCTACAATGAGCAGTTCTTC. Full variable domain (outside the CDR3, taken from reference TRBV28 and TRBJ2-1): DVKVTQSSRYLVKRTGEKVFLECVQDMDHENMFWYRQDPGLGLRLIYFSYDVKMKEKGDIPEGYSVSREKKERFSLILESASTNQTSMYLCASTRGDSSYNEQFFGPGTRLTVL.

The chain recombines TRBV6-6 with TRBJ2-1, with D possibly TRBD2 on 5 matching bases. CDR1 and CDR2 (germline): MNHNY, SVGAGI (reference sequence). With 8 bases removed from V and 0 bases from J, the gap between germline ends came to 14 bases. The CDR3 covers 15 residues. The CDR3 sequence is CASQASKSSYNEQFF. In DNA form, the CDR3 reads TGTGCCAGCCAGGCTAGCAAGAGCTCCTACAATGAGCAGTTCTTC.